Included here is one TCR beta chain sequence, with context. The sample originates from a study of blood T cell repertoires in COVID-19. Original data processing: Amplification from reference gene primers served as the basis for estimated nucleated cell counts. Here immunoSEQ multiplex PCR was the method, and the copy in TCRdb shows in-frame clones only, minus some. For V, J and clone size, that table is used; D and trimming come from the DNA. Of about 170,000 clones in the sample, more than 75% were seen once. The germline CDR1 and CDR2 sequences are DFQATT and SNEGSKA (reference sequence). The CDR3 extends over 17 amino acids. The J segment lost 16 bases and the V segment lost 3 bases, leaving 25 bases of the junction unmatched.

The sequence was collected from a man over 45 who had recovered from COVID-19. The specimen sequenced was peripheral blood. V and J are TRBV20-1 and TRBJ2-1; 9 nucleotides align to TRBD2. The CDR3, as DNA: TGCAGTGCTAGTAATCTTGGCGGGACTAGCAAAACTAACGTCTATTTCTTC. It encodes CSASNLGGTSKTNVYFF.